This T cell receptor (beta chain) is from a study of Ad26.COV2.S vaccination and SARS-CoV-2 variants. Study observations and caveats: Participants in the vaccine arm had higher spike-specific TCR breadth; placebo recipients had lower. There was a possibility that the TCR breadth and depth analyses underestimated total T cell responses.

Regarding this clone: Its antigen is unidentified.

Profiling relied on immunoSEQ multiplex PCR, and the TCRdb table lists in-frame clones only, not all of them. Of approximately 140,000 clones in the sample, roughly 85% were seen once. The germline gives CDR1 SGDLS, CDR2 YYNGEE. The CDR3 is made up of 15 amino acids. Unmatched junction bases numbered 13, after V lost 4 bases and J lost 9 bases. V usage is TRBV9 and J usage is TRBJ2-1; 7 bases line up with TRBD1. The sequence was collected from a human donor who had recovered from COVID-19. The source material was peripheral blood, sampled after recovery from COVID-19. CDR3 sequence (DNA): TGTGCCAGCAGCTCCATGGGAGACAGGGTTGGTGAGCAGTTCTTC. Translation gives CASSSMGDRVGEQFF.